What follows are 25 T cell receptor beta chains derived from one specimen sequenced in a study of cytomegalovirus exposure and HLA in healthy donors. Both 60 Vbeta primers and 13 Jbeta primers went into the PCR. Using immunoSEQ multiplex PCR, the repertoire was profiled, and TCRdb retains in-frame clones only, with some absent. The data contain about 140,000 clones, 66% of them seen just once; the ten biggest clones take up 6.5%. The sample taken for sequencing was PBMCs. The source of these receptors is a woman between 55 and 75 years old in good health and CMV-seronegative.

The chain couples TRBV12-5 to TRBJ1-2, with 9 bases identical to TRBD1. The CDR3 contains 13 residues. Germline CDR1 and CDR2: LGHNT and FRNRAP. The trim removed 5 bases at V and 4 bases at J, leaving 2 bases unmatched. The CDR3 region has the DNA TGTGCTAGTGGTGGGACAGGGATCTATGGCTACACCTTC. It translates to CASGGTGIYGYTF.

The genes are TRBV7-6 and TRBJ2-7; D possibly corresponds to TRBD2 (6 bases). This CDR3 contains 14 residues. Trimming removed 5 bases at V and 1 base at J, with 12 bases between. The germline gives CDR1 SGHVS, CDR2 FNYEAQ. The CDR3 bases are TGTGCCAGCAGCATAGGCGGGACTTCCTACGAGCAGTACTTC. Protein product: CASSIGGTSYEQYF.

The chain uses TRBV19 and TRBJ2-3; no definite D call. Germline values: CDR1 LNHDA, CDR2 SQIVND (reference sequence). The CDR3 runs to 12 residues. Trimming took off 6 bases at V and 4 bases at J, with 8 bases between the two ends. The CDR3 bases are TGTGCCAGTAGAAACTTTGCAGATACGCAGTATTTT. Encoded protein: CASRNFADTQYF.

The chain is built from TRBV7-2 and TRBJ2-7, with 10 nucleotides matching TRBD2. Unmatched junction bases numbered 3, after V lost 2 bases and J lost 2 bases. CDR1 and CDR2 (germline): SGHTA, FQGNSA. The CDR3 is 15 residues long. As DNA, the CDR3 is TGTGCCAGCAGCTTAAGTAGCGGGGGGCCCTACGAGCAGTACTTC. Encoded protein: CASSLSSGGPYEQYF.

This rearrangement joins TRBV2 to TRBJ2-7; 8 bases are a match to TRBD2. CDR3 length equals 14 residues. Germline CDR1 SNHLY, CDR2 FYNNEI. Trimming at V came to 4 bases and at J to 3 bases, leaving 5 bases not matched to a gene. In DNA, the CDR3 is TGTGCCAGCAGTGGTAGCGGGAATCACTACGAGCAGTACTTC. Translating it yields CASSGSGNHYEQYF.

The sample holds a few counts of this clone. The chain employs TRBV28 and TRBJ1-2, with TRBD1 identical over 7 bases. The J segment lost 7 bases and the V segment lost 8 bases, leaving 7 bases of the junction unmatched. Germline V gene sequence: CDR1 MDHEN, CDR2 SYDVKM. The CDR3 runs 12 residues. The CDR3 loop reads CASLGQIGGYTF. The CDR3 DNA reads as TGTGCCAGCCTGGGACAGATTGGTGGCTACACCTTC.

This sequence joins TRBV9 and TRBJ2-2; 8 nucleotides agree with TRBD1. CDR3 length: 16 residues. Germline CDR1 and CDR2: SGDLS and YYNGEE. Unmatched junction bases numbered 9, after V lost 4 bases and J lost 4 bases. CDR3: CASSPFRGLGTGELFF. The CDR3 DNA reads as TGTGCCAGCAGCCCATTCAGGGGGCTAGGCACCGGGGAGCTGTTTTTT.

The chain uses TRBV18 and TRBJ2-5; D call uncertain. This CDR3 is 15 amino acids long. Germline V gives CDR1 KGHSH, CDR2 LQKENI. The V and J ends lost 5 bases and 3 bases respectively, with 16 bases between them. CDR3: CASSDLGAPKETQYF. CDR3 sequence (DNA): TGTGCCAGCTCAGATTTAGGAGCTCCGAAAGAGACCCAGTACTTC. The variable domain in full, completed from reference TRBV18 and TRBJ2-5, reads NAGVMQNPRHLVRRRGQEARLRCSPMKGHSHVYWYRQLPEEGLKFMVYLQKENIIDESGMPKERFSAEFPKEGPSILRIQQVVRGDSAAYFCASSDLGAPKETQYFGPGTRLLVL.

Of note for this clone: The junction departs from germline at one end; a sequencing error may be responsible. The chain has TRBV19 and TRBJ1-1; possibly TRBD1 for D (5 bases). CDR1 is LNHDA, CDR2 SQIVND, per germline (reference sequence). The CDR3 spans 12 residues. CDR3 region: CASSTGNTEVFF. In DNA form, the CDR3 reads TGTGCCAGTAGTACAGGGAACACTGAAGTTTTCTTT. The full variable domain, completed using reference TRBV19 and TRBJ1-1, is DGGITQSPKYLFRKEGQNVTLSCEQNLNHDAMYWYRQDPGQGLRLIYYSQIVNDFQKGDIAEGYSVSREKKESFPLTVTSAQKNPTAFYLCASSTGNTEVFFGQGTRLTVV.

This clone was observed once. The J gene is TRBJ2-3, the V gene TRBV7-8, with 8 bases lining up with TRBD1. This CDR3 comprises 15 residues. Germline CDR1 and CDR2: SGHVS and FQNEAQ. Trimming at V came to 6 bases and at J to 1 base, leaving 6 bases not matched to a gene. This CDR3 reads CASSRTGQGTDTQYF. The CDR3 nucleotides read TGTGCCAGCAGTCGGACAGGGCAGGGCACAGATACGCAGTATTTT.

This clone came up once. This chain links TRBV29-1 with TRBJ2-3; D uncertain. This CDR3 has 11 residues. The ends were cut back, 6 bases at V and 4 bases at J, with 8 bases in the middle. CDR1 and CDR2 (germline): SQVTM, ANQGSEA. CDR3 coding DNA: TGCAGCGTGCAACTGGCAGATACGCAGTATTTT. This encodes CSVQLADTQYF.

The V call is TRBV7-3, the J call TRBJ2-7, with 8 bases matching TRBD2. Germline assignment: CDR1 SGHTA and CDR2 FQGTGA. With V trimmed by 5 bases and J by 2 bases, 5 bases remained unmatched. This CDR3 has 14 amino acids. DNA of the CDR3: TGTGCCAGCAGCCTCGGGCGGGGGGCCTACGAGCAGTACTTC. Translated, it gives CASSLGRGAYEQYF.

This clone was seen only once. The rearrangement uses TRBV7-2 and TRBJ2-5, with 9 bases identical to TRBD1. The V gene's germline CDR1 is SGHTA and CDR2 FQGNSA. The CDR3 is made up of 15 amino acids. J was trimmed by 11 bases and V by 0 bases; bases with no gene match: 10. CDR3 region: CASSLAGDRAREQYF. DNA for the CDR3: TGTGCCAGCAGCTTAGCCGGGGACAGGGCGAGGGAGCAGTACTTC. Complete variable domain (other parts from reference TRBV7-2 and TRBJ2-5): GAGVSQSPSNKVTEKGKDVELRCDPISGHTALYWYRQSLGQGLEFLIYFQGNSAPDKSGLPSDRFSAERTGGSVSTLTIQRTQQEDSAVYLCASSLAGDRAREQYFGPGTRLLVL.

The V gene is TRBV4-1, the J gene TRBJ2-3; 8 bases match TRBD2. This CDR3 comprises 17 residues. CDR1 MGHRA and CDR2 YSYEKL come from the germline V gene. The V segment lost 1 base and the J segment 2 bases; nucleotides outside the gene matches: 8. CDR3: CASSQGPSGGLTDTQYF. As DNA, the CDR3 is TGCGCCAGCAGCCAAGGTCCGAGCGGGGGCCTCACAGATACGCAGTATTTT.

The chain joins TRBV4-2 to TRBJ2-1, with D tentatively TRBD2 (7 bases). CDR3 length: 14 residues. The ends were cut back, 1 base at V and 7 bases at J, with 11 bases in the middle. Per germline, CDR1 LGHNA and CDR2 YNFKEQ. Here the CDR3 DNA reads TGTGCCAGCAGCCAAGCGGGGGGCCAGAATGAGCAGTTCTTC. It specifies CASSQAGGQNEQFF.

V usage is TRBV11-1 and J usage is TRBJ2-6, with TRBD1 matching 7 bases. The ends lost 3 bases at V and 2 bases at J; junction bases unmatched: 1. The CDR3 spans 15 residues. CDR1 and CDR2 from the germline V gene are SGHAT and FQDESV (reference sequence). The CDR3 here is CASSFDRAGANVLTF. The CDR3 region has the DNA TGTGCCAGCAGCTTCGACAGGGCTGGGGCCAACGTCCTGACTTTC.

V gene TRBV18 combines with J gene TRBJ2-5, with unresolved D. The CDR3 length is 16 residues. V gave up 1 base and J gave up 1 base, with 13 bases separating them. Germline V gives CDR1 KGHSH, CDR2 LQKENI. The CDR3 loop reads CASSPLFAAVQETQYF. The CDR3 DNA sequence: TGTGCCAGCTCACCACTTTTCGCGGCGGTCCAAGAGACCCAGTACTTC. The full variable domain, its missing parts supplied by reference TRBV18 and TRBJ2-5, is NAGVMQNPRHLVRRRGQEARLRCSPMKGHSHVYWYRQLPEEGLKFMVYLQKENIIDESGMPKERFSAEFPKEGPSILRIQQVVRGDSAAYFCASSPLFAAVQETQYFGPGTRLLVL.

The chain carries TRBV4-1 and TRBJ2-2; 9 nucleotides line up with TRBD1. J lost 2 bases, V lost 6 bases, and 7 bases had no gene match. This CDR3 has 16 amino acids. In germline, CDR1 is MGHRA, CDR2 YSYEKL. CDR3 nucleotide sequence: TGCGCCAGCAGGTCAACAGGGGGCGCAAACACCGGGGAGCTGTTTTTT. Translating it yields CASRSTGGANTGELFF.

V and J are TRBV6-5 and TRBJ1-2, with D possibly TRBD1 on 5 matching bases. Trimming left V 2 bases short and J 4 bases short, with 14 bases between. Per germline, CDR1 MNHEY and CDR2 SVGAGI. The CDR3 is made up of 15 amino acids. CDR3 region: CASSYKGETTYGYTF. DNA for the CDR3: TGTGCCAGCAGTTACAAAGGGGAAACCACCTATGGCTACACCTTC.

The sample holds a few counts of this clone. V gene TRBV7-2 combines with J gene TRBJ2-1; 13 bases agree with TRBD2. The germline V gene has CDR1 SGHTA and CDR2 FQGNSA. The trim removed 4 bases at V and 7 bases at J, leaving 4 bases unmatched. This CDR3 is 15 amino acids long. The CDR3 here is CASSSLAGGRNEQFF. CDR3 bases: TGTGCCAGCAGCTCACTAGCGGGAGGGAGGAATGAGCAGTTCTTC. Drawing the rest from reference TRBV7-2 and TRBJ2-1, the complete variable domain is GAGVSQSPSNKVTEKGKDVELRCDPISGHTALYWYRQSLGQGLEFLIYFQGNSAPDKSGLPSDRFSAERTGGSVSTLTIQRTQQEDSAVYLCASSSLAGGRNEQFFGPGTRLTVL.

The J gene is TRBJ2-5, the V gene TRBV13, with 10 bases matching TRBD2. After removal of 6 bases from V and 9 bases from J, the junction contained 10 bases not matched to a gene. This CDR3 has 14 amino acids. Germline CDR1 and CDR2: PRHDT and FYEKMQ (reference sequence). The chain's CDR3 is CASRASGSAWAQYF. CDR3 DNA: TGTGCCAGCAGGGCTAGCGGGAGCGCGTGGGCCCAGTACTTC.

This clone came up a few times. The gene calls are TRBV7-2 and TRBJ2-7; D is perhaps TRBD2 (5 bases). Deletions cut 3 bases from V and 1 base from J, with 16 bases between. The CDR3 loop spans 16 amino acids. Looked up from germline, CDR1 is SGHTA and CDR2 is FQGNSA. The CDR3 nucleotides read TGTGCCAGCAGCTTGGTGTTTTGGGGAGAGTCCTACGAGCAGTACTTC. It translates to CASSLVFWGESYEQYF. Full variable domain (remainder filled in from reference TRBV7-2 and TRBJ2-7): GAGVSQSPSNKVTEKGKDVELRCDPISGHTALYWYRQSLGQGLEFLIYFQGNSAPDKSGLPSDRFSAERTGGSVSTLTIQRTQQEDSAVYLCASSLVFWGESYEQYFGPGTRLTVT.

The genes are TRBV5-4 and TRBJ2-5; D may be TRBD2 (5 bases). The CDR3 extends over 15 amino acids. Germline V gives CDR1 SGHNT, CDR2 YYREEE (reference sequence). Between the trimmed V and J ends, which lost 0 bases and 0 bases, there was a span of 9 bases. Written as DNA, the CDR3 is TGTGCCAGCAGCTTGGCCAGGACTGACCAAGAGACCCAGTACTTC. Amino acids: CASSLARTDQETQYF.

The V gene is TRBV19, the J gene TRBJ2-5; perhaps TRBD2 as D (7 bases). Trimming stripped 0 bases from V and 5 bases from J, with 16 bases between. This CDR3 spans 16 amino acids. The germline gives CDR1 LNHDA, CDR2 SQIVND (reference sequence). The CDR3 sequence: CASSIEGGRGGETQYF. CDR3 nucleotides: TGTGCCAGTAGTATAGAAGGGGGTCGGGGAGGGGAGACCCAGTACTTC. Together with reference TRBV19 and TRBJ2-5, the CDR3 gives the full variable domain: DGGITQSPKYLFRKEGQNVTLSCEQNLNHDAMYWYRQDPGQGLRLIYYSQIVNDFQKGDIAEGYSVSREKKESFPLTVTSAQKNPTAFYLCASSIEGGRGGETQYFGPGTRLLVL.

Points on this clone: A much larger clone sits a single nucleotide away, making a read error possible. Within the sample, other DNA sequences also encode this same CDR3. This chain connects TRBV5-4 to TRBJ2-7, with 7 bases identical to TRBD2. The V gene's germline CDR1 is SGHNT and CDR2 YYREEE (reference sequence). The CDR3 contains 14 residues. V shed 4 bases and J 3 bases; nucleotides not matched to a gene: 7. CDR3 nucleotide sequence: TGTGCCAGCAGCCCCGGGACGGGGGGCTACGAGCAGTACTTC. It is translated as CASSPGTGGYEQYF.